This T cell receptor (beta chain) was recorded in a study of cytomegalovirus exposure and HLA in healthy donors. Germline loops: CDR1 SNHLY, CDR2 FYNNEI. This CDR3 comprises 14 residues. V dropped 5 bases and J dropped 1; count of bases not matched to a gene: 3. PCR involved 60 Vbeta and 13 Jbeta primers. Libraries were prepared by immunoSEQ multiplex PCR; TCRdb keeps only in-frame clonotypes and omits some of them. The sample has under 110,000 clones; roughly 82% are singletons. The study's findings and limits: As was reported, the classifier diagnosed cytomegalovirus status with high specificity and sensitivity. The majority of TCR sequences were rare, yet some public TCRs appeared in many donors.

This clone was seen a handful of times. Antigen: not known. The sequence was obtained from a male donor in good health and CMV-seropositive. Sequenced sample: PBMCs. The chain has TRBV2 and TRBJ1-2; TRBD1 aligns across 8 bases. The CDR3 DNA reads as TGTGCCAGCAGTCGACAGGGGTTTAACTATGGCTACACCTTC. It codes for CASSRQGFNYGYTF.